The next 26 T cell receptor beta chains were all read from a single sample in a study of CD8 T cells in Susac syndrome. The RNA, roughly 0.45 to 1 ug, was put through reverse transcription using random hexamers. MiXCR was run by TCRdb on the immunoSEQ multiplex PCR reads, yielding one entry per CDR3 protein. The table has 200,000 to 250,000 distinct CDR3 sequences, about 94% seen once. Material for sequencing was CD8+ T cells from PBMCs. Receptor source: a human donor with multiple sclerosis.

The rearrangement links TRBV30 to TRBJ2-1; 9 positions agree with TRBD1. The CDR3 is 14 amino acids. Germline V CDR1 and CDR2: GTSNPN, SVGIG (reference sequence). V dropped 2 bases and J dropped 9; count of bases not matched to a gene: 8. This CDR3 reads CAWSLGQGQGEQFF. CDR3 bases: TGTGCCTGGAGTCTCGGACAGGGGCAGGGTGAGCAGTTCTTC.

The chain combines TRBV24-1 with TRBJ2-2; no clear D. Germline CDR1 and CDR2: KGHDR and SFDVKD. The CDR3 length is 18 residues. V lost 4 bases and J 4 bases, leaving 21 bases between the germline ends. CDR3 sequence reads: CATSDLPPETDLTGELFF. CDR3 bases: TGTGCCACCAGTGACCTCCCGCCAGAGACGGACCTCACCGGGGAGCTGTTTTTT.

The chain links TRBV5-5 to TRBJ2-7, with D unclear. The CDR3 contains 12 residues. V gave up 1 base and J gave up 7 bases, with 9 bases separating them. Germline V lookup: CDR1 SGHKS, CDR2 YYEKEE (reference sequence). The CDR3, as DNA: TGTGCCAGCAGCTTGCTCGGTTGGGAGCAGTACTTC. This encodes CASSLLGWEQYF.

The chain joins TRBV30 to TRBJ2-1; 7 positions agree with TRBD2. This CDR3 region has 13 residues. V lost 4 bases and J lost 2; bases outside the gene matches: 2. Germline V gene sequence: CDR1 GTSNPN, CDR2 SVGIG (reference sequence). CDR3 coding DNA: TGTGCCTGGAACGGGGGGACCTACAATGAGCAGTTCTTC. Translating it yields CAWNGGTYNEQFF.

The chain recombines TRBV30 with TRBJ2-2; D remains ambiguous. Germline V gene sequence: CDR1 GTSNPN, CDR2 SVGIG (reference sequence). The CDR3 is 12 amino acids. V was trimmed by 2 bases and J by 8 bases, leaving 9 bases between them. The CDR3 is CAWSLFGGELFF. The CDR3 DNA sequence: TGTGCCTGGAGTCTTTTCGGGGGGGAGCTGTTTTTT.

The V call is TRBV4-2, the J call TRBJ1-1; weak D call: TRBD1 (6 bases). The CDR3 sequence is 15 residues long. The V end lost 3 bases, the J end lost 3 bases, and 14 bases lay between the germline ends. Germline-derived CDR1 and CDR2 are LGHNA and YNFKEQ. The CDR3 protein is CASSQMGGPDTEAFF. CDR3 in DNA: TGTGCCAGCAGCCAGATGGGGGGGCCTGACACTGAAGCTTTCTTT.

This clonotype was detected only once. The V gene is TRBV5-6, the J gene TRBJ2-5, with TRBD1 as a possible D gene (6 bases). The CDR3 runs 13 residues. V lost 3 bases and J 5 bases, leaving 11 bases between the germline ends. The germline V gene encodes CDR1 SGHDT and CDR2 YYEEEE. The CDR3 coding sequence is TGTGCCAGCAGCTCAAGGGGGTGGGAGACCCAGTACTTC. It is translated as CASSSRGWETQYF.

This chain joins TRBV7-9 and TRBJ2-7; a possible D gene is TRBD2 (5 bases). Germline V gene data show CDR1 as SEHNR and CDR2 as FQNEAQ (reference sequence). V dropped 4 bases and J dropped 3 bases, with 7 bases sitting between them. This CDR3 is built from 12 residues. CDR3 sequence: CASSSGIYEQYF. CDR3 in DNA: TGTGCCAGCAGCTCGGGAATCTACGAGCAGTACTTC.

This clonotype was seen a single time. The chain recombines TRBV3-1 with TRBJ2-5, with D hard to call. Germline values: CDR1 LGHDT, CDR2 YNNKEL (reference sequence). This CDR3 region has 12 residues. V shed 4 bases and J shed 5 bases, with 8 bases lying between them. CDR3 sequence (DNA): TGTGCCAGCAGCCCGACCGGTGAGACCCAGTACTTC. Protein sequence: CASSPTGETQYF.

J is TRBJ1-1 and V is TRBV7-9; D is ambiguous. Per germline, CDR1 SEHNR and CDR2 FQNEAQ (reference sequence). The germline V and J ends were trimmed by 5 bases and 4 bases, with 11 bases remaining between them. This CDR3 has 13 residues. CDR3 sequence reads: CASSPPVVTEAFF. CDR3 sequence (DNA): TGTGCCAGCAGCCCCCCGGTCGTCACTGAAGCTTTCTTT.

The chain employs TRBV30 and TRBJ1-2, with D uncertain. The ends were cut back, 2 bases at V and 1 base at J, with 5 bases in the middle. In germline, CDR1 is GTSNPN, CDR2 SVGIG (reference sequence). The CDR3 is 12 residues long. Here the CDR3 reads CAWSTVNYGYTF. The CDR3 DNA reads TGTGCCTGGAGTACAGTTAACTATGGCTACACCTTC.

This clonotype appeared once. V gene TRBV29-1 combines with J gene TRBJ2-1; D is uncertain. The CDR3 consists of 12 residues. CDR1 is SQVTM, CDR2 ANQGSEA, per germline. V lost 4 bases and J 10 bases, leaving 14 bases between the germline ends. This chain's CDR3 is CSVVDGMGEQFF. The CDR3 DNA reads as TGCAGCGTTGTGGATGGGATGGGAGAGCAGTTCTTC.

The chain carries TRBV5-6 and TRBJ2-1; D not resolved. The CDR3 is 14 amino acids. V lost 0 bases to trimming and J lost 7 bases, with 11 bases between them. Looked up from germline, CDR1 is SGHDT and CDR2 is YYEEEE. The CDR3 reads CASSLGASKNEQFF. CDR3 bases: TGTGCCAGCAGCTTGGGGGCTAGTAAAAATGAGCAGTTCTTC.

This chain links TRBV6-5 with TRBJ2-4, with a possible D match to TRBD2 (5 bases). The germline V gene encodes CDR1 MNHEY and CDR2 SVGAGI. The germline V and J ends were trimmed by 1 base and 3 bases, with 16 bases remaining between them. This CDR3 comprises 17 residues. CDR3 in DNA: TGTGCCAGCAGTTACTTGAGCGGCGACACGCGCAAAAACATTCAGTACTTC. Its protein is CASSYLSGDTRKNIQYF.

As to this clonotype: At one end, the junction sequence differs from germline, possibly due to a read error. The chain joins TRBV30 to TRBJ2-7; TRBD1 matches at 11 bases. Germline V gives CDR1 GTSNPN, CDR2 SVGIG (reference sequence). This CDR3 is 15 amino acids long. The CDR3 DNA reads as TGTGCCTGGAGTACCCGGACAGGGGGCTCCGACGAGCAGTACTTC. It is translated as CAWSTRTGGSDEQYF.

The rearrangement uses TRBV20-1 and TRBJ2-3; 8 positions agree with TRBD2. V gave up 6 bases and J gave up 4 bases; unmatched junction bases: 18. This CDR3 comprises 17 residues. Per the germline V gene, CDR1 is DFQATT and CDR2 is SNEGSKA (reference sequence). The CDR3 here is CSAAGGVWPFLSDTQYF. CDR3 DNA sequence: TGCAGTGCCGCGGGGGGAGTTTGGCCCTTCCTTTCAGATACGCAGTATTTT.

The J gene is TRBJ2-7, the V gene TRBV12-3 or TRBV12-4; tentatively, D is TRBD1 (5 bases). The CDR3 has 12 residues. V shed 2 bases and J shed 6 bases, with 8 bases lying between them. CDR3 protein: CASSLWGGEQYF. The CDR3 nucleotides are TGTGCCAGCAGTTTATGGGGCGGCGAGCAGTACTTC.

The rearrangement links TRBV5-1 to TRBJ2-7; a possible D gene is TRBD2 (5 bases). CDR1 SGHRS and CDR2 YFSETQ come from the germline V gene. V dropped 4 bases and J dropped 1 base, with 27 bases sitting between them. This CDR3 is built from 19 residues. The CDR3 loop is CASSPLPPEIYTGSYEQYF. DNA of the CDR3: TGCGCCAGCAGCCCTCTCCCCCCTGAAATTTACACGGGATCCTACGAGCAGTACTTC.

The sample holds a few counts of this clonotype. One end of the junction is discordant with germline, which a read error may explain. The V gene is TRBV7-7, the J gene TRBJ2-5; TRBD2 agrees at 10 bases. CDR3 size: 15 residues. Germline CDR1 and CDR2: SSHAT and FNYEAQ (reference sequence). The CDR3 region is CASSLNLAGEETQYF. The CDR3, as DNA: TGTGCTAGCAGCTTAAATCTAGCGGGAGAAGAGACCCAGTACTTC. Using reference TRBV7-7 and TRBJ2-5 for the parts outside the CDR3, the full variable domain is GAGVSQSPRYKVTKRGQDVTLRCDPISSHATLYWYQQALGQGPEFLTYFNYEAQPDKSGLPSDRFSAERPEGSISTLTIQRTEQRDSAMYRCASSLNLAGEETQYFGPGTRLLVL.

CDR3 amino acids: CAWSGGRGTDTQYF. CDR3 nucleotide sequence: TGTGCCTGGAGTGGGGGGAGGGGCACAGATACGCAGTATTTT. The chain is built from TRBV30 and TRBJ2-3; 7 bases match TRBD2. Unmatched junction bases numbered 2, after V lost 1 base and J lost 1 base. This CDR3 contains 14 residues. Germline lookup yields CDR1 GTSNPN and CDR2 SVGIG (reference sequence).

This rearrangement joins TRBV7-9 to TRBJ2-3; D unclear. Germline-derived CDR1 and CDR2 are SEHNR and FQNEAQ (reference sequence). V was pared by 5 bases and J by 6 bases, with 12 bases between. The CDR3 length is 13 residues. The CDR3 is CASSDITQDTQYF. The CDR3 bases are TGTGCCAGCAGCGACATCACCCAGGATACGCAGTATTTT.

The gene calls are TRBV5-6 and TRBJ2-1, with 7 positions matching TRBD2. The CDR3 extends over 16 amino acids. J lost 3 bases, V lost 5 bases, and 11 bases had no gene match. CDR1 and CDR2 from the germline V gene are SGHDT and YYEEEE. The CDR3 DNA sequence: TGTGCCAGCAGTTCAGCCCATGGGGGGGTCTACAATGAGCAGTTCTTC. Amino acids: CASSSAHGGVYNEQFF.

This chain links TRBV12-3 or TRBV12-4 with TRBJ2-1, with D possibly matching TRBD1 (5 bases). V was cut by 3 bases and J by 7 bases, with 10 bases left in between. This CDR3 is 13 amino acids long. Here the CDR3 reads CASSFPGPNEQFF. The DNA for the CDR3 is TGTGCCAGCAGTTTCCCAGGGCCTAATGAGCAGTTCTTC.

The chain carries TRBV4-2 and TRBJ1-2, with D uncertain. The CDR3 is 16 residues long. Germline V CDR1 and CDR2: LGHNA, YNFKEQ. Trimming shortened V by 0 bases and J by 2 bases, and 13 bases separated the two germline ends. CDR3: CASSQETWAQNYGYTF. The CDR3 bases are TGTGCCAGCAGCCAAGAGACCTGGGCCCAAAACTATGGCTACACCTTC.

This clonotype was seen only once. The chain joins TRBV12-3 or TRBV12-4 to TRBJ2-1; tentatively, D is TRBD1 or TRBD2 (5 bases each). The CDR3 consists of 15 residues. Trimming left V 1 base short and J 3 bases short, with 10 bases between. The CDR3 DNA reads TGTGCCAGCAGTTTAGATGATGGGGGCTACAATGAGCAGTTCTTC. It encodes CASSLDDGGYNEQFF.

The chain couples TRBV29-1 to TRBJ2-2; no firm D call. With 8 bases removed from V and 0 bases from J, the gap between germline ends came to 7 bases. The V gene's germline CDR1 is SQVTM and CDR2 ANQGSEA. The CDR3 has 12 amino acids. The CDR3: CSCITNTGELFF. The CDR3 bases are TGCAGCTGTATTACGAACACCGGGGAGCTGTTTTTT.